This T cell receptor (beta chain) was observed in a study of blood T cell repertoires in COVID-19. Study details: Material from acute and convalescent COVID-19 was sourced from the United States, Italy and Spain. Sources were T cells, B-cell-depleted T cells, or PBMCs; the material itself was cDNA or gDNA.

Methods used by the authors: Amplification of reference gene primers provided the estimated nucleated cell counts. Libraries were prepared by immunoSEQ multiplex PCR; TCRdb keeps only in-frame clonotypes and omits some of them. V and J calls and clone size come straight from that table; D and trimming were deduced from the DNA. The sample contains 150,000 to 200,000 clones, 75% to 90% of which appear only once. Germline V gene sequence: CDR1 LGHNA, CDR2 YSLEER. The trim removed 1 base at V and 4 bases at J, leaving 7 bases unmatched. The CDR3 covers 18 residues. The chain couples TRBV4-3 to TRBJ2-6, with TRBD1 matching 10 bases. The clonotype comes from a woman at least 80 years old with active or convalescent COVID-19. The sequencing input was peripheral blood. CDR3 DNA sequence: TGCGCCAGCAGCCAAGGGACAGGGGGGTCTGGAGGGGCCAACGTCCTGACTTTC. The encoded protein is CASSQGTGGSGGANVLTF.